This TCR beta chain was recovered during a study of T cells in tumors after PD-1 blockade. On the study more broadly: Patients received pembrolizumab 200 mg every 3 weeks or cemiplimab 350 mg every 2 weeks. Some patients also took daily vismodegib 150 mg during anti-PD-1 treatment. Mean per blood sample: some 120,000 templates (about 24,000-280,000), around 34,000 unique clonotypes. Study-wide results and limits: Peripheral recruitment is suggested, as some novel exhausted tumor clones were in pre-treatment blood.

On this clone: The target antigen is unknown.

Only in-frame clones appear in the TCRdb table, and some are missing; sequencing was by immunoSEQ multiplex PCR. The sample has tens of thousands of clones, 73% seen once. The CDR3 covers 15 residues. Trimming took 4 bases from V and 0 from J, leaving 7 bases between them. CDR1 and CDR2 from the germline V gene are LGHNA and YNFKEQ. V gene TRBV4-2 combines with J gene TRBJ2-6, with D perhaps matching TRBD2 (6 bases). This receptor was identified in a human donor with basal cell carcinoma. This sample comprised PBMCs, obtained after anti-PD-1 treatment. The CDR3 DNA reads TGTGCCAGCAGCCGGGGGGACTCTGGGGCCAACGTCCTGACTTTC. The encoded protein is CASSRGDSGANVLTF.